This T cell receptor beta chain came from a study of blood T cells in healthy people across ages (dated by TCRdb to 2014 to 2015). About the investigation overall: In model experiments, template switching captured about one uniquely barcoded TCR beta cDNA molecule for every two T cells. Using the same blood draw, the study looked at two additional independent replicas of 1 million unique cDNA reads for two donors, one aged 18 to 30 and the other aged 80 or older. Age-related changes in TCR beta repertoire diversity were measured in the study by deep sequencing normalized with unique cDNA molecular identifiers. The donors were divided into four age groups: young (average around 17 years), middle-aged (under 40), aged (roughly 66) and long-lived (roughly 82). To avoid experimental bias, donors of different ages were distributed randomly across sequencing lanes.

This clonotype was detected only a few times. Its target antigen remains unknown. The sample holds no much larger clone one base away, and base qualities are not on file. The roughly 38 donors, aged roughly 6 to 90 years, were systemically healthy Caucasian individuals from Russia. Each donor gave around 9 milliliters of peripheral blood, collected into EDTA-treated Vacutainer tubes. Ficoll-Paque density-gradient centrifugation was used to isolate PBMCs, with at least 7 million per sample. Total RNA was extracted from PBMCs with Trizol reagent, with at least 6 micrograms obtained per sample. The percentages of naive CD45RAhigh/CD27high T cells were determined by flow cytometry on a PBMC aliquot from every donor. CDR1 and CDR2, looked up from the germline V gene, are SGHRS and YFSETQ. Including cysteine and phenylalanine, the CDR3 has 19 amino acids. Only the CDR3 region is kept as DNA, spanning 57 bases read in frame from base 1. Trimmed from V: 0 bases; trimmed from J: 3 bases; junction bases lacking a gene match: 10.

Receptors were amplified or captured by 5' RACE. Sequenced using an Illumina HiSeq 2500. A second PCR of roughly 6 to 12 cycles was performed with a sample-barcoded 5' primer and a J-beta primer mix. A unique molecular identifier was introduced onto each TCR beta cDNA molecule by a template-switch 5' adaptor carrying 12 random nucleotides. At least 2.5 million CDR3-containing paired-end reads were obtained from each sample. The Mint cDNA synthesis kit, primed by a TRBC-specific oligonucleotide, was used to synthesize first-strand cDNA from all RNA. Following uracil-DNA glycosylase treatment, all cDNA underwent a first 18-cycle PCR with the universal primers M1SS and BC2_uni_R. The study's processing was this. For normalization, 1 million high-quality reads, each with a distinct molecular identifier, were randomly selected from each sample. Instead of being binned into consensus sequences, reads that shared molecular identifiers were thrown out. MiTCR, with a Q25 quality threshold and the strictest error-elimination algorithm, was used for CDR3 identification, clonotype clustering and error correction. A nonparametric unseen species model using Euler transformation provided a lower-bound estimate of total TCR beta diversity. TCRdb ran its own pipeline on the public reads, namely fastp trimming at Q25 and MiXCR clone calling, and kept in-frame beta chains. Entries are consolidated by CDR3 protein sequence, retaining the most common genes and DNA. The V and J calls here are based on TCRdb, not the publication. This sample is represented by about 720,000 distinct CDR3 sequences; 22% of them were singletons. The ten largest clones take up approximately 20% of the sample.

The paper as a whole reports these results and caveats: Estimates of total diversity from one million sequenced T cells were regarded as lower bounds and underestimates. Bulk unsorted PBMC profiling prevented conclusive comparison of naive and antigen-experienced compartments. There was a strong correlation between observed TCR beta diversity and the percentage of naive T cells measured by flow cytometry. Compared with the aged group, the long-lived group had more naive CD4+ T cells, fewer expanded clones and increased TCR diversity, suggesting age selection. As age increased, observed TCR beta diversity per million T cells dropped in a roughly linear way, and a significant reduction was already evident by age approximately 40. Donor CMV infection status was unknown, potentially confounding age-related changes in expanded clonotypes.

This sequence originates from an older man in good health. Sequenced sample: blood. This chain joins TRBV5-1 to TRBJ2-1; 12 bases in the middle match TRBD2. The encoded CDR3 is CASSLAPTGTSGRYNEQFF. In nucleotides, the sequence is TGCGCCAGCAGCTTGGCCCCAACCGGGACTAGCGGGCGCTACAATGAGCAGTTCTTC.